Below are 19 T cell receptor beta chains sequenced from a single sample in a study of CD8 T cells in ankylosing spondylitis. General observations from the study: Characteristic of ankylosing spondylitis blood, it appeared, was a TCR beta motif comprising 7 to 9 highly homologous variants.

No cognate antigen is known for these TCRs. Via MiXCR, TCRdb re-called the 5' RACE reads, giving one row per CDR3 protein. The sample contains around 450,000 distinct CDR3 sequences, roughly 26% of which appear only once. Sequenced sample: blood, either unsorted or a sorted T cell fraction (not recorded which). All receptors come from a male donor with ankylosing spondylitis.

This chain links TRBV5-1 with TRBJ1-1; D gene ambiguous. The germline gives CDR1 SGHRS, CDR2 YFSETQ. V was cut by 2 bases and J by 0 bases, with 14 bases left in between. The CDR3 totals 16 residues. The CDR3 protein is CASSFGDWLMNTEAFF. CDR3 DNA sequence: TGCGCCAGCAGCTTTGGGGATTGGCTCATGAACACTGAAGCTTTCTTT. The variable domain in full, completed from reference TRBV5-1 and TRBJ1-1, reads KAGVTQTPRYLIKTRGQQVTLSCSPISGHRSVSWYQQTPGQGLQFLFEYFSETQRNKGNFPGRFSGRQFSNSRSEMNVSTLELGDSALYLCASSFGDWLMNTEAFFGQGTRLTVV.

This clonotype was detected ten times or more. The chain couples TRBV29-1 to TRBJ2-3, with TRBD1 identical over 10 bases. Germline trimming cut 6 bases from V and 2 bases from J; bases unmatched to any gene: 5. CDR3 length: 14 residues. Germline V lookup: CDR1 SQVTM, CDR2 ANQGSEA. In DNA form, the CDR3 reads TGCAGCGTGGGTGGGACAGGGGACACAGATACGCAGTATTTT. Its translation is CSVGGTGDTDTQYF.

The V call is TRBV5-4, the J call TRBJ2-7; D is possibly TRBD1 or TRBD2 (5 bases each). Germline V gene data show CDR1 as SGHNT and CDR2 as YYREEE (reference sequence). The CDR3 sequence is 13 residues long. V was trimmed by 0 bases and J by 6 bases, leaving 10 bases between them. DNA of the CDR3: TGTGCCAGCAGCTTGGACGGGACCGGCGAGCAGTACTTC. Translating it yields CASSLDGTGEQYF.

This chain connects TRBV20-1 to TRBJ1-1, with TRBD1 identical over 11 bases. The length of the CDR3 is 12 residues. From germline, CDR1 is DFQATT and CDR2 SNEGSKA (reference sequence). DNA of the CDR3: TGCAGGGGGACAGGGGGAGGAACTGAAGCTTTCTTT. As protein: CRGTGGGTEAFF.

This clonotype was counted a few times. The chain is built from TRBV12-3 or TRBV12-4 and TRBJ2-1; 10 bases fit TRBD2. The CDR3 has 15 amino acids. J was trimmed by 7 bases and V by 5 bases; bases with no gene match: 8. CDR3 loop: CASSKGTSDLNEQFF. Here the CDR3 DNA reads TGTGCCAGCAGTAAGGGGACTAGCGATTTAAATGAGCAGTTCTTC.

This clonotype was recorded a few times. Its ends do not fully match the called genes, so a read error is possible. The chain combines TRBV5-1 with TRBJ2-1, with TRBD1 identical over 11 bases. This CDR3 region has 15 residues. Germline V gene sequence: CDR1 SGHRS, CDR2 YFSETQ. This chain's CDR3 is CASSPGQGAYNEQFF. CDR3 in DNA: TGTGCCAGCAGCCCGGGACAGGGGGCCTACAATGAGCAGTTCTTC.

The chain joins TRBV29-1 to TRBJ1-1; 7 bases align to TRBD1. Germline V gives CDR1 SQVTM, CDR2 ANQGSEA. V was pared by 6 bases and J by 5 bases, with 9 bases of the junction left unmatched. CDR3 size: 13 residues. DNA of the CDR3: TGCAGCGTGGAGGAGGGGGCGAGGACTGAAGCTTTCTTT. Translation gives CSVEEGARTEAFF.

This clonotype was recorded a few times. V is TRBV7-9 and J is TRBJ2-1; TRBD2 might be the D (5 bases). The CDR3 spans 17 residues. V gave up 5 bases and J gave up 0 bases, with 17 bases separating them. Per the germline V gene, CDR1 is SEHNR and CDR2 is FQNEAQ (reference sequence). The CDR3 DNA reads as TGTGCCAGCAGCCCGAAAGCGGAAATCAGCTCCTACAATGAGCAGTTCTTC. As protein: CASSPKAEISSYNEQFF.

The CDR3 reads CSASNRETSKGTDTQYF. DNA of the CDR3: TGCAGTGCTAGCAACCGTGAGACTAGCAAGGGCACAGATACGCAGTATTTT. This sequence joins TRBV20-1 and TRBJ2-3; 7 nucleotides line up with TRBD2. CDR3 length equals 17 residues. The germline V gene encodes CDR1 DFQATT and CDR2 SNEGSKA (reference sequence). V was pared by 3 bases and J by 1 base, with 13 bases of the junction left unmatched.

The chain links TRBV4-1 to TRBJ2-7, with 7 bases identical to TRBD2. The CDR3 runs 15 residues. CDR1 and CDR2 from the germline V gene are MGHRA and YSYEKL. V lost 0 bases and J lost 3; bases outside the gene matches: 5. CDR3: CASSQDRGRGYEQYF. In DNA, the CDR3 is TGCGCCAGCAGCCAAGATCGCGGGAGAGGCTACGAGCAGTACTTC.

This clonotype was counted only a few times. The rearrangement uses TRBV7-8 and TRBJ2-7; D is ambiguous. Trimming pared 4 bases from V and 6 bases from J, leaving 10 bases between. The CDR3 sequence is 12 residues long. CDR1 and CDR2 (germline): SGHVS, FQNEAQ. The CDR3 DNA follows: TGTGCCAGCAGCTCGGCGCGAGGCGAGCAGTACTTC. It encodes CASSSARGEQYF.

This clonotype has a handful of counts. The V gene is TRBV11-2, the J gene TRBJ2-1; 7 bases line up with TRBD1. The CDR3 loop spans 14 amino acids. The V and J ends lost 3 bases and 9 bases, in that order; junction bases with no gene match: 8. CDR1 and CDR2 (germline): SGHAT, FQNNGV. The CDR3 coding sequence is TGTGCCAGCAGCTTTATGACAGGGAGCGCTGAGCAGTTCTTC. Protein: CASSFMTGSAEQFF.

The chain carries TRBV3-1 and TRBJ2-7, with TRBD2 matching 10 bases. CDR1 and CDR2 from the germline V gene are LGHDT and YNNKEL (reference sequence). The CDR3 length is 16 residues. After removal of 4 bases from V and 2 bases from J, the junction contained 8 bases not matched to a gene. CDR3 sequence: CASSPGLAELTYEQYF. The CDR3 DNA follows: TGTGCCAGCAGCCCCGGACTAGCGGAACTCACCTACGAGCAGTACTTC.

This clonotype has just a few counts. This chain uses TRBV24-1 with TRBJ2-3; D may be TRBD1 (7 bases). V shed 6 bases and J shed 4 bases, with 19 bases lying between them. Germline lookup yields CDR1 KGHDR and CDR2 SFDVKD. The CDR3 totals 16 residues. The CDR3 DNA reads TGTGCCACCAGTTCGGCAGGGGGGAGCGGTCCAGATACGCAGTATTTT. It translates to CATSSAGGSGPDTQYF.

This clonotype was recorded a few times. The chain is built from TRBV10-3 and TRBJ1-1; possible D gene TRBD1, 5 bases. Germline V gives CDR1 ENHRY, CDR2 SYGVKD. The CDR3 consists of 14 residues. With 2 bases removed from V and 5 bases from J, the gap between germline ends came to 12 bases. Here the CDR3 DNA reads TGTGCCATCAGTGAGGACAGTCGGTGGACTGAAGCTTTCTTT. Encoded protein: CAISEDSRWTEAFF.

This clonotype was seen only a few times. The V gene is TRBV24-1, the J gene TRBJ2-1; TRBD2 matches at 8 bases. CDR1 is KGHDR and CDR2 is SFDVKD in the germline V gene. V dropped 2 bases and J dropped 3; count of bases not matched to a gene: 5. The CDR3 contains 16 residues. The CDR3 protein is CATSDWGTSSYNEQFF. DNA of the CDR3: TGTGCCACCAGTGATTGGGGGACTAGTAGCTACAATGAGCAGTTCTTC.

The chain joins TRBV20-1 to TRBJ1-4, with TRBD1 identical over 7 bases. V lost 2 bases and J lost 4; bases outside the gene matches: 7. Germline V gene data show CDR1 as DFQATT and CDR2 as SNEGSKA (reference sequence). The CDR3 has 15 amino acids. CDR3 protein: CSARKRTGLNEKLFF. DNA for the CDR3: TGCAGTGCTAGAAAAAGGACAGGACTTAATGAAAAACTGTTTTTT.

This chain joins TRBV25-1 and TRBJ2-7; D unresolved. Trimming removed 6 bases from V and 3 bases from J, with 6 bases in between. The CDR3 consists of 11 residues. From germline, CDR1 is MGHDK and CDR2 SYGVNS. The CDR3 DNA is TGTGCCAGCAGGACGGGCTACGAGCAGTACTTC. As protein: CASRTGYEQYF.

This clonotype was counted only a few times. CDR3 region: CSVGQVMNTEAFF. The CDR3 nucleotides read TGCAGCGTTGGACAGGTTATGAACACTGAAGCTTTCTTT. The chain has TRBV29-1 and TRBJ1-1; possibly TRBD1 for D (6 bases). The CDR3 consists of 13 residues. Trimming pared 4 bases from V and 0 bases from J, leaving 9 bases between. Germline lookup yields CDR1 SQVTM and CDR2 ANQGSEA. Supplemented by reference TRBV29-1 and TRBJ1-1, the full variable domain reads SAVISQKPSRDICQRGTSLTIQCQVDSQVTMMFWYRQQPGQSLTLIATANQGSEATYESGFVIDKFPISRPNLTFSTLTVSNMSPEDSSIYLCSVGQVMNTEAFFGQGTRLTVV.